This is a list of T cell receptor beta chains from one sample in a study of PD-1 blockade in classical Hodgkin lymphoma. Produced via immunoSEQ multiplex PCR; TCRdb's table is partial and in-frame only. The table shows 100,000 or so clones, with around 88% occurring only once. Sample: peripheral blood mononuclear cells (PBMCs), taken before the second cycle of nivolumab. Source of these receptors: a human donor with classical Hodgkin lymphoma. Each CDR3 is given with its conserved first and last residue. Each record gives: V gene, CDR3 length, J gene, clone size, D gene, CDR3 DNA, CDR3 protein. The D gene is left open where the match is weak. A row's size may be missing; if present it is once, few, many or a size class.

>TRBV4-1|12|TRBJ1-1|-|-
TGCGCCAGCAGCCACACCTATGGGGAAGCTTTCTTT
CASSHTYGEAFF
>TRBV6-4|15|TRBJ2-6|-|-
TGTGCCAGCAGTGGGGGACACTCTGGGGCCAACGTCCTGACTTTC
CASSGGHSGANVLTF
>TRBV7-3|17|TRBJ2-3|few|TRBD2
TGTGCCAGCAGCCCTCGACTAGCGGGGCTTAGCACAGATACGCAGTATTTT
CASSPRLAGLSTDTQYF
>TRBV19|15|TRBJ2-2|-|-
TGTGCCAGTAGTATACAGCGGATGAACACCGGGGAGCTGTTTTTT
CASSIQRMNTGELFF
>TRBV5-6|14|TRBJ2-7|-|-
TGTGCCAGCAACATGGGGGGGGCCCCTCTGGAGCAGTACTTC
CASNMGGAPLEQYF
>TRBV19|13|TRBJ1-1|-|-
TGTGCCAGTAGGAACCCGGGGGACACTGAAGCTTTCTTT
CASRNPGDTEAFF
>TRBV11-2|14|TRBJ1-5|few|-
TGTGCCAGCAGTAAGGACGGTAGCAATCAGCCCCAGCATTTT
CASSKDGSNQPQHF
>TRBV4-3|19|TRBJ2-1|-|TRBD2
TGCGCCAGCAGCCAAGATTTGGGACTAGCGGGCCCATCCTACAATGAGCAGTTCTTC
CASSQDLGLAGPSYNEQFF
>TRBV7-8|19|TRBJ1-3|-|TRBD1
TGTGCCAGCAGCTTACAGAACCCCGGGACAGCCGTCTCTGGAAACACCATATATTTT
CASSLQNPGTAVSGNTIYF
>TRBV6-5|15|TRBJ1-1|-|-
TGTGCCAGCAGCACCGGGGGAGGAGGAATCGCTGAAGCTTTCTTT
CASSTGGGGIAEAFF
>TRBV11-2|14|TRBJ1-1|-|-
TGTGCCAGCAGCTCGGTGGGAGTGAACACTGAAGCTTTCTTT
CASSSVGVNTEAFF
>TRBV30|14|TRBJ1-3|-|-
TGTGCCTGCCCCAACCCAGTGCCTGGAAACACCATATATTTT
CACPNPVPGNTIYF
>TRBV7-3|15|TRBJ2-3|-|TRBD2
TGTGCCAGCAGCCTGGGACTAGCGGGGGGAGATACGCAGTATTTT
CASSLGLAGGDTQYF
>TRBV27|14|TRBJ1-2|-|-
TGTGCCAGCAGAACGTCAAACAACGGCTATGGCTACACCTTC
CASRTSNNGYGYTF
>TRBV6-6|12|TRBJ2-1|-|-
TGTGCCAGCAGTTACACGGACAATGAGCAGTTCTTC
CASSYTDNEQFF
>TRBV6-5|12|TRBJ1-1|-|-
TGTGCCAGCAGTTACTCCGGGTCCGAAGCTTTCTTT
CASSYSGSEAFF